This T cell receptor (beta chain) was obtained from a study of blood T cell repertoires in COVID-19. Study summary: Some COVID-19 samples were acute and others convalescent; all came from the United States, Italy and Spain.

Germline V gene lookup returns CDR1 SGHRS and CDR2 YFSETQ. V gave up 5 bases and J gave up 4 bases; unmatched junction bases: 17. The CDR3 sequence is 18 residues long. Participants were placed into cohorts based on the clinical history they reported. In the study's own analysis: How many nucleated cells were present was estimated from reference gene primer amplification. Only in-frame clones appear in the TCRdb table, and some are missing; sequencing was by immunoSEQ multiplex PCR. From that table come the V and J calls and clone size; the DNA was used to work out D and trimming. The sample records approximately 300,000 clones, 85% to 90% being singletons.

The chain is built from TRBV5-1 and TRBJ1-1; TRBD1 matches 10 bases. The material sequenced was PBMCs or T cells enriched from blood (not recorded which). The TCR was taken from a woman in her late teens or twenties with acute COVID-19. CDR3 in DNA: TGCGCCAGCAGACGCGCCCTAATCGACAGGGGGCGAGGCACTGAAGCTTTCTTT. Its protein is CASRRALIDRGRGTEAFF.